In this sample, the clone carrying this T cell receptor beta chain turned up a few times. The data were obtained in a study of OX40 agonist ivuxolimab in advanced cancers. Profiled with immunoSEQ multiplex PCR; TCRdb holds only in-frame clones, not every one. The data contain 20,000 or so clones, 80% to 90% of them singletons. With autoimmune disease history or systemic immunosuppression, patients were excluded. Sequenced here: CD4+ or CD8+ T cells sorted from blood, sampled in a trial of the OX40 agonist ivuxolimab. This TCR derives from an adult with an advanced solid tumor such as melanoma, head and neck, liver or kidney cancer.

The CDR3 here is CASSVGARDRYTF. The CDR3, as DNA: TGTGCCAGCAGCGTAGGGGCGAGAGACCGCTACACCTTC. This chain links TRBV9 with TRBJ1-2, with unresolved D. The V end was cut by 0 bases, the J end by 9 bases, with 12 bases between. This CDR3 has 13 amino acids. CDR1 is SGDLS, CDR2 YYNGEE, per germline.